Listed here are 5 T cell receptor beta chains from one sample, sequenced in a study of CD8 T cells in Susac syndrome. The RNA, roughly 0.5 to 1 ug, was put through reverse transcription using random hexamers. TCRdb re-called the immunoSEQ multiplex PCR reads through MiXCR, storing one row per CDR3 protein. The sample yields 350,000 to 550,000 distinct CDR3 sequences, 75% to 90% seen once. Sequencing was carried out using CD8+ T cells from PBMCs. Receptors originate from a human donor with multiple sclerosis.

This clonotype occurred once. This chain connects TRBV29-1 to TRBJ1-3, with D unresolved. The CDR3 spans 14 residues. The germline V and J ends were trimmed by 1 base and 0 bases, with 7 bases remaining between them. Germline loops: CDR1 SQVTM, CDR2 ANQGSEA. CDR3 protein: CSVEVLDSGNTIYF. In DNA, the CDR3 is TGCAGCGTTGAAGTTCTCGACTCTGGAAACACCATATATTTT.

The chain links TRBV27 to TRBJ1-2, with a possible D match to TRBD1 (5 bases). Trimming shortened V by 0 bases and J by 4 bases, and 9 bases separated the two germline ends. In germline, CDR1 is MNHEY, CDR2 SMNVEV (reference sequence). CDR3 size: 14 residues. The CDR3 loop is CASSLSAGTYGYTF. In DNA form, the CDR3 reads TGTGCCAGCAGTTTATCGGCGGGGACCTATGGCTACACCTTC.

This clonotype was counted a single time. V gene TRBV12-3 or TRBV12-4 combines with J gene TRBJ1-1; weak D call: TRBD1 (6 bases). V lost 5 bases to trimming and J lost 1 base, with 14 bases between them. CDR3 size: 15 residues. The CDR3 loop is CASSPRLQGNTEAFF. As DNA, the CDR3 is TGTGCCAGCAGTCCCCGATTACAGGGGAACACTGAAGCTTTCTTT.

This clonotype was counted between two and nine times. This chain connects TRBV6-1 to TRBJ2-5; 10 bases match TRBD1. J gave up 5 bases and V 6 bases, and 9 bases lay outside the gene matches. This CDR3 region has 15 residues. Germline CDR1 is MNHNS and CDR2 is SASEGT. The CDR3 reads CASSTGQGEVETQYF. CDR3 nucleotide sequence: TGTGCCAGCAGCACCGGACAGGGGGAAGTGGAGACCCAGTACTTC.

This clonotype appeared once. The chain couples TRBV5-1 to TRBJ2-7; D may be TRBD2 (6 bases). CDR1 is SGHRS, CDR2 YFSETQ, per germline. This CDR3 region has 18 residues. V was pared by 3 bases and J by 4 bases, with 26 bases between. CDR3 coding DNA: TGCGCCAGCAGCTCCGACGCATACCCGGGGGTTATCGGGTACGAGCAGTACTTC. This sequence encodes CASSSDAYPGVIGYEQYF.